The clone carrying this T cell receptor (beta chain) was observed at least ten times. Its antigen is currently unknown. The sample belongs to a study of T cell repertoires in cytomegalovirus infection. Whole-study context: Signatures in public TCR beta sequences pointed to both CMV infection and matching HLA type. Findings and limits, study-wide: Individuals carrying CMV plus the relevant HLA were identified by cumulative frequency of public TCR beta families. The study found HLA-C-restricted CMV-specific TCR beta clonotypes dominating the ex vivo response.

The CDR3 spans 15 residues. The germline V and J ends were trimmed by 2 bases and 5 bases, with 16 bases remaining between them. Germline loops: CDR1 DFQATT, CDR2 SNEGSKA (reference sequence). TCRdb recomputed calls from the reads with MiXCR, one row per CDR3 protein. The sample contains approximately 250,000 distinct CDR3 sequences, approximately 24% of which appear only once. The sample consisted of CD8+ T cells from PBMCs. This TCR derives from a human donor in good health (CMV status not recorded). Some clones in this sample may be carry-over from other donors' samples. The rearrangement uses TRBV20-1 and TRBJ2-1; D is possibly TRBD2 (6 bases). The CDR3 DNA is TGCAGTGCTAGAACCCTGCGGGACCTAAACAATGAGCAGTTCTTC. It is translated as CSARTLRDLNNEQFF.